A single sample gave rise to the 3 T cell receptor beta chains below, sequenced in a study of cytomegalovirus exposure and HLA in healthy donors. The PCR ran on 60 Vbeta and 13 Jbeta primers. The repertoire was sequenced with immunoSEQ multiplex PCR; TCRdb's copy has only in-frame clones and lacks some. The sample contains roughly 120,000 clones, 50% to 65% of which appear only once. The material sequenced was PBMCs. All receptors come from a woman aged 40-49 years in good health and CMV-seropositive.

This sequence joins TRBV27 and TRBJ1-1, with a tentative D call TRBD1 (5 bases). Trimming removed 3 bases at V and 1 base at J, with 6 bases between. Germline V gene data show CDR1 as MNHEY and CDR2 as SMNVEV (reference sequence). CDR3 length: 13 residues. CDR3 in amino acids: CASSFGGNTEAFF. DNA for the CDR3: TGTGCCAGCAGTTTCGGGGGGAACACTGAAGCTTTCTTT.

V usage is TRBV9 and J usage is TRBJ1-2, with D possibly TRBD1 on 6 matching bases. CDR1 is SGDLS, CDR2 YYNGEE, per germline. This CDR3 is 15 amino acids long. Trimming shortened V by 6 bases and J by 3 bases, and 18 bases separated the two germline ends. The CDR3 is CASTRAGARDYGYTF. CDR3 bases: TGTGCCAGCACCCGAGCAGGGGCGCGAGACTATGGCTACACCTTC.

The J gene is TRBJ2-1, the V gene TRBV4-3, with TRBD1 matching 9 bases. The CDR3 has 16 amino acids. The germline V gene has CDR1 LGHNA and CDR2 YSLEER. After removal of 0 bases from V and 4 bases from J, the junction contained 4 bases not matched to a gene. This CDR3 is CASSQDQTGGYNEQFF. CDR3 sequence (DNA): TGCGCCAGCAGCCAAGATCAGACAGGGGGTTACAATGAGCAGTTCTTC.